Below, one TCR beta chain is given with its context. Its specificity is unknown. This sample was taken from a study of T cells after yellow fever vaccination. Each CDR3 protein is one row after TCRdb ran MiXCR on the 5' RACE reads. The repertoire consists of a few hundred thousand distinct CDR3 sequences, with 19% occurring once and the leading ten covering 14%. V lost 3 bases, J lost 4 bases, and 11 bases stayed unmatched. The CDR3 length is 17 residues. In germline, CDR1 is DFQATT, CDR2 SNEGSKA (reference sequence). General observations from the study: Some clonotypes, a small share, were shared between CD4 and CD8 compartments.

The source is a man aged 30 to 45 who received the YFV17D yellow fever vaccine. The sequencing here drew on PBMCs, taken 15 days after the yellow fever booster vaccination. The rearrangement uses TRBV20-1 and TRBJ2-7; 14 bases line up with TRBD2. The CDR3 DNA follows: TGCAGTGCTAGGGGCTCGGGACTAGCGGGAGTTGGGTACGAGCAGTACTTC. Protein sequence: CSARGSGLAGVGYEQYF.